The 5 T cell receptor beta chains given below trace back to one sample, sequenced in a study of spatial heterogeneity in lung cancer. The sample's time point: sample taken at primary tumor resection. Sequencing of whole RNA from tumor, nontumor lung or frozen PBMC involved no sorting. TCRdb used MiXCR to reprocess the 5' RACE reads, holding one entry per CDR3 protein. The sample includes some 6,100 distinct CDR3 sequences, around 12% of them seen just once. Sequencing was performed on normal lung tissue next to the tumor, taken at surgery. Receptors were obtained from a male donor with early-stage non-small cell lung cancer.

The rearrangement links TRBV20-1 to TRBJ2-1; unclear D gene. This CDR3 has 11 residues. Germline-derived CDR1 and CDR2 are DFQATT and SNEGSKA (reference sequence). V was clipped by 3 bases and J by 6 bases, with 6 bases between them. The CDR3 protein is CSARGPNEQFF. The CDR3 bases are TGCAGTGCTAGGGGTCCCAATGAGCAGTTCTTC.

This clonotype showed up many times. The chain has TRBV6-5 and TRBJ2-1; 13 bases map to TRBD2. Germline V gene data show CDR1 as MNHEY and CDR2 as SVGAGI. This CDR3 is 14 amino acids long. J lost 7 bases, V lost 6 bases, and 3 bases had no gene match. The CDR3 coding sequence is TGTGCCAGCAGCGGACTAGCGGGAGCTAATGAGCAGTTCTTC. Its translation: CASSGLAGANEQFF.

This clonotype was recorded many times. V and J are TRBV24-1 and TRBJ2-2, with D hard to call. The germline V gene has CDR1 KGHDR and CDR2 SFDVKD. The V gene lost 12 bases and the J gene lost 0 bases, with 13 bases spanning the gap. This CDR3 contains 14 residues. DNA for the CDR3: TGTGCCTCCCAGAGTCTAACGAACACCGGGGAGCTGTTTTTT. Translation: CASQSLTNTGELFF.

This clonotype has ten or more counts. V and J are TRBV5-1 and TRBJ2-3; 12 positions match TRBD2. The CDR3 totals 15 residues. V lost 1 base to trimming and J lost 6 bases; unmatched junction nucleotides: 3. Germline CDR1 SGHRS, CDR2 YFSETQ. The CDR3 nucleotides are TGCGCCAGCAGCTTGTTGACTAGCGGGAGTGATACGCAGTATTTT. It specifies CASSLLTSGSDTQYF.

This clonotype came up many times. This chain connects TRBV7-8 to TRBJ2-3, with 10 bases aligning to TRBD2. Germline values: CDR1 SGHVS, CDR2 FQNEAQ. After removal of 5 bases from V and 4 bases from J, the junction contained 3 bases not matched to a gene. The CDR3 has 14 residues. As DNA, the CDR3 is TGTGCCAGCAGCCGGACTAGCGGACCAGATACGCAGTATTTT. Residues: CASSRTSGPDTQYF. Full variable domain (rest looked up from reference TRBV7-8 and TRBJ2-3): GAGVSQSPRYKVAKRGQDVALRCDPISGHVSLFWYQQALGQGPEFLTYFQNEAQLDKSGLPSDRFFAERPEGSVSTLKIQRTQQEDSAVYLCASSRTSGPDTQYFGPGTRLTVL.